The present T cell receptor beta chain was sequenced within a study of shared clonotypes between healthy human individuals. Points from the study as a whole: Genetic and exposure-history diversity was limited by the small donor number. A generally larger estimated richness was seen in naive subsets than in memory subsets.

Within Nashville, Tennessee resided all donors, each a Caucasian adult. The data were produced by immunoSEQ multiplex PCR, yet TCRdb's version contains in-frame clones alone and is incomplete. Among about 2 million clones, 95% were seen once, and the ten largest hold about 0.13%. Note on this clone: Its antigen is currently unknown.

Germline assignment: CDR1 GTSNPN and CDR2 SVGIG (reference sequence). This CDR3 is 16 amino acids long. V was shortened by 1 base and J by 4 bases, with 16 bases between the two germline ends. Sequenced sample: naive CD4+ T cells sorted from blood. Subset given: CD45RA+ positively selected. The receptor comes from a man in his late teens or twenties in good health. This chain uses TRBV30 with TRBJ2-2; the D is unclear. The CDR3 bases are TGTGCCTGGAGTGGCCCCTTGGGGTATATCACCGGGGAGCTGTTTTTT. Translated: CAWSGPLGYITGELFF.